The rows below give T cell receptor beta chains drawn from one sample of a study of blood T cell repertoires in COVID-19. TCRdb's table, derived via immunoSEQ multiplex PCR, lists solely in-frame clones and lacks some. The sample lists 35,000 to 50,000 clones, 70% to 90% occurring once. The sample was peripheral blood. These receptors all come from an older woman in a cohort sampled during active COVID-19. The CDR3 runs from the conserved cysteine through the conserved F or W. The D gene is left open where the match is weak. Only some rows state a clone size, as once, few, many or a class for expanded clones.

V	D	size	J	DNA	CDR3
TRBV18	TRBD1	NA	TRBJ2-5	TGTGCCAGCTCACCCCGGACAGGGGGAGAGACCCAGTACTTC	CASSPRTGGETQYF
TRBV28	NA	NA	TRBJ2-1	TGTGCCAGCAGTTTTAACTACAATGAGCAGTTCTTC	CASSFNYNEQFF
TRBV11-2	TRBD1	NA	TRBJ1-1	TGTGCCAGCAGTACGGACAGGGGAACTGAAGCTTTCTTT	CASSTDRGTEAFF
TRBV7-8	TRBD2	NA	TRBJ2-7	TGTGCCAGCAGCTTAGGGAGAACAAGCGGGACCCGCTACGAGCAGTACTTC	CASSLGRTSGTRYEQYF
TRBV28	TRBD2	NA	TRBJ2-1	TGTGCCAGCAGCACTACCGGGACTAGCGGAGGACAGTTCTTC	CASSTTGTSGGQFF
TRBV28	TRBD1	NA	TRBJ1-3	TGTGCCAGCAGCGGTACCGGACAGGGTGAGGAAAACACCATATATTTT	CASSGTGQGEENTIYF
TRBV18	TRBD1	NA	TRBJ1-2	TGTGCCAGCTCACAAGAGACACCGGGACAGGGGATCTATACCTTC	CASSQETPGQGIYTF
TRBV7-9	TRBD2	NA	TRBJ2-1	TGTGCCAGCAGCCCAAGGGGCTTAGCGGGAGGACCCAATGAGCAGTTCTTC	CASSPRGLAGGPNEQFF
TRBV7-2	TRBD1	NA	TRBJ2-7	TGTGCCAGCAGAAGACAGGGGGACTCCTACGAGCAGTACTTC	CASRRQGDSYEQYF
TRBV6-5	NA	NA	TRBJ2-5	TGTGCCAGCAGCACAGGGGAGACCCAGTACTTC	CASSTGETQYF
TRBV15	TRBD2	once	TRBJ2-7	TGTGCCACCAGCAGACAACTAGCGGTTTCCTACGAGCAGTACTTC	CATSRQLAVSYEQYF
TRBV4-1	NA	once	TRBJ1-1	TGCGCCAGCAGCCAGAGTTACACTGAAGCTTTCTTT	CASSQSYTEAFF
TRBV2	TRBD2	NA	TRBJ2-7	TGTGCCAGCAGGAGCGGGAGGGGTACCTACGAGCAGTACTTC	CASRSGRGTYEQYF
TRBV5-1	TRBD1	NA	TRBJ2-5	TGCGCCAGCAGCTTCGCGAAAAACAGGGGTCGGCGGGAGACCCAGTACTTC	CASSFAKNRGRRETQYF
TRBV30	TRBD1	NA	TRBJ1-5	TGTGCCTGGAGTGGAAATGGCAGGACAGGGCCCCAGCATTTT	CAWSGNGRTGPQHF
TRBV6-2/TRBV6-3	NA	once	TRBJ2-5	TGTGCCAGCAGTGACCCCCCCGGGGTTAGCGGAGAGACCCAGTACTTC	CASSDPPGVSGETQYF
TRBV6-1	NA	NA	TRBJ2-3	TGTGCCAGCAGTGAAGCCTTAGATACGCAGTATTTT	CASSEALDTQYF
TRBV2	NA	once	TRBJ2-2	TGTGCCAGCGTGGGGCAGACGAACACCGGGGAGCTGTTTTTT	CASVGQTNTGELFF
TRBV4-1	TRBD1	NA	TRBJ2-1	TGCGCCAGCAGCCGAACAACCGGGACAGGGGATGTATCGAATGAGCAGTTCTTC	CASSRTTGTGDVSNEQFF
TRBV28	NA	NA	TRBJ2-7	TGTGCCAGCAGTTTAGTTAGGGGCGAGCAGTACTTC	CASSLVRGEQYF
TRBV3-1/TRBV3-2	TRBD2	NA	TRBJ2-1	TGTGCCAGCAGCCAAGTTTCCAGCTTTAGCGGGAGGCTCGACTCCTACAATGAGCAGTTCTTC	CASSQVSSFSGRLDSYNEQFF
TRBV30	NA	NA	TRBJ2-5	TGTGCCGGGGGGCCCGGGACCCAGTACTTC	CAGGPGTQYF
TRBV9	TRBD2	NA	TRBJ2-2	TGTGCCAGCAGCGTCACGGTACTAGCGGGTACCGGGGAGCTGTTTTTT	CASSVTVLAGTGELFF
TRBV6-6	TRBD1	NA	TRBJ1-2	TGTGCCAGCATCACCGGGACAGCGGCAGGGCATGGCTACACCTTC	CASITGTAAGHGYTF
TRBV21-1	NA	NA	TRBJ1-6	TGTGCCAGCAGCACCCATGACAGATTACCCCTCCACTTT	CASSTHDRLPLHF
TRBV5-1	NA	once	TRBJ1-6	TGCGCCAGCAGCTTGGTGGGGAGCTCCTATAATTCACCCCTCCACTTT	CASSLVGSSYNSPLHF
TRBV6-6	TRBD2	NA	TRBJ2-2	TGTGCCAGCAGTCTCCTACTAGCGAACGCGAACACCGGGGAGCTGTTTTTT	CASSLLLANANTGELFF
TRBV5-1	NA	NA	TRBJ1-5	TGCGCCAGCAGCTTGGACAGTCCCAATCAGCCCCAGCATTTT	CASSLDSPNQPQHF
TRBV12-5	TRBD1	few	TRBJ1-1	TGTGCTAGTGGTTTGGTGAGGGACAGGATGAACACTGAAGCTTTCTTT	CASGLVRDRMNTEAFF
TRBV7-3	NA	NA	TRBJ2-1	TGTGCCAGCAGCTGGGCTGGTGGTGAGCAGTTCTTC	CASSWAGGEQFF
TRBV30	NA	NA	TRBJ2-7	TGTGCCTGGAGTGGGGGACTCCCCTACGAGCAGTACTTC	CAWSGGLPYEQYF
TRBV10-3	NA	NA	TRBJ1-1	TGTGCCATCAGCCCACAGGGATGGGACACTGAAGCTTTCTTT	CAISPQGWDTEAFF
TRBV7-3	TRBD2	NA	TRBJ2-1	TGTGCCAGCAGCTTAACGGCTAGCGGGAGCTACAATGAGCAGTTCTTC	CASSLTASGSYNEQFF
TRBV9	NA	NA	TRBJ2-2	TGTGCCAGCAGCGTAGCGGTCACCGGGGAGCTGTTTTTT	CASSVAVTGELFF
TRBV10-3	NA	NA	TRBJ2-1	TGTGCCATCAGGCTACAGGTTGACTCCTACAATGAGCAGTTCTTC	CAIRLQVDSYNEQFF
TRBV5-8	NA	once	TRBJ1-6	TGTGCCAGCTCAAAATCAGGGTTTTTTAATTCACCCCTCCACTTT	CASSKSGFFNSPLHF
TRBV19	NA	NA	TRBJ1-1	TGTGCCACCTCTGGTACAGTTAACACTGAAGCTTTCTTT	CATSGTVNTEAFF
TRBV5-4	TRBD2	once	TRBJ2-1	TGTGCCAGCACCTCGCCAGGGACTAACTACAATGAGCAGTTCTTC	CASTSPGTNYNEQFF
TRBV5-8	TRBD1	once	TRBJ1-5	TGTGCCAGCAGCTTGGGACAGGGACACAATCAGCCCCAGCATTTT	CASSLGQGHNQPQHF
TRBV3-1/TRBV3-2	NA	NA	TRBJ1-2	TGTGCCAGCAGCTACTCACACCGGGTAGGCGGCTACACCTTC	CASSYSHRVGGYTF
TRBV5-1	NA	NA	TRBJ2-2	TGCGCCAGCAGCTTGGGTGGTGGAGGGCTGACGAACACCGGGGAGCTGTTTTTT	CASSLGGGGLTNTGELFF
TRBV7-9	TRBD1	NA	TRBJ2-7	TGTGCCAGCAGCTTAAGACAGGGGGTCGACGAGCAGTACTTC	CASSLRQGVDEQYF